The rows below give T cell receptor beta chains drawn from one sample of a study of OX40 agonist ivuxolimab in advanced cancers. Sequencing was performed with immunoSEQ multiplex PCR; in TCRdb, only in-frame clones are kept and a portion is missing. The table lists tens of thousands of clones, roughly 84% of them singletons. The material was CD4+ or CD8+ T cells sorted from blood, obtained in a trial of the OX40 agonist ivuxolimab. The receptors come from an adult with an advanced solid tumor such as melanoma, head and neck, liver or kidney cancer. Each CDR3 is given without its conserved first and last residue.

v_gene	j_gene	CDR3aa
TRBV7-7	TRBJ2-5	ASSRGLAGGPGETQY
TRBV11-2	TRBJ1-4	ASSLEGRGKNEKLF
TRBV7-3	TRBJ2-3	ASSRDRAKADTQY
TRBV9	TRBJ1-6	ASSVSQDLTPLH
TRBV5-4	TRBJ2-3	ASSIEASTDTQY
TRBV5-1	TRBJ2-1	ASRGENEQF
TRBV5-1	TRBJ2-3	ASSLGSDTDTQY
TRBV7-2	TRBJ1-1	ASSQQGGSEAF
TRBV6-1	TRBJ2-7	ASSTPNLDEQY
TRBV6-5	TRBJ1-2	ASSYSSAANGYT
TRBV6-5	TRBJ1-2	ASSLGRGGYT
TRBV5-4	TRBJ2-7	ASSLPDNEQY
TRBV28	TRBJ2-5	ASSFYPGGETQY
TRBV7-2	TRBJ2-7	ASSLVDSAYEQY
TRBV7-2	TRBJ1-6	ASSLAAGGFYNSPLH
TRBV7-9	TRBJ1-6	ASSLAGQESSPLH
TRBV27	TRBJ2-1	ASSFWLAGGYNEQF
TRBV10-2	TRBJ2-2	ASSEVFLAGGRTGELF
TRBV19	TRBJ2-5	ASSLGGGLGTQY
TRBV11-3	TRBJ2-7	ASSLAGAREQY
TRBV9	TRBJ2-4	ASSVSPGLAKNIQY
TRBV4-1	TRBJ2-3	ASSHLSGTRIDTQY
TRBV28	TRBJ1-5	ASRPTGVDGQPQH
TRBV2	TRBJ2-3	ASSDARHFLDTQY
TRBV7-2	TRBJ2-1	ASSLALSDGNF
TRBV27	TRBJ1-2	ASSFFDRAGYT
TRBV5-4	TRBJ1-2	ASSFGTGYGYT
TRBV10-1	TRBJ1-4	ASTVRGQGENEKLF
TRBV5-1	TRBJ2-2	ASSPQGQLIAGELF
TRBV5-6	TRBJ2-3	ASSLSVTDTADTQY
TRBV5-1	TRBJ1-1	ASSLRDRGRGGTEAF
TRBV27	TRBJ1-5	ASSLGRNQPQH
TRBV27	TRBJ2-1	ASSFGRERNEQF
TRBV7-2	TRBJ2-1	ASSIQGGGATKEF
TRBV5-5	TRBJ1-5	ASSLDRAYQPQH
TRBV5-1	TRBJ1-3	ASSPGQASGNTIY
TRBV28	TRBJ2-5	ASSFEGPRRETQY
TRBV5-4	TRBJ2-1	ASSLAEGKRFNEQF
TRBV9	TRBJ1-5	ASSVDSTGSQPQH
TRBV7-9	TRBJ2-1	ASSLSGNEQF
TRBV28	TRBJ1-5	ASRPKNQPQH